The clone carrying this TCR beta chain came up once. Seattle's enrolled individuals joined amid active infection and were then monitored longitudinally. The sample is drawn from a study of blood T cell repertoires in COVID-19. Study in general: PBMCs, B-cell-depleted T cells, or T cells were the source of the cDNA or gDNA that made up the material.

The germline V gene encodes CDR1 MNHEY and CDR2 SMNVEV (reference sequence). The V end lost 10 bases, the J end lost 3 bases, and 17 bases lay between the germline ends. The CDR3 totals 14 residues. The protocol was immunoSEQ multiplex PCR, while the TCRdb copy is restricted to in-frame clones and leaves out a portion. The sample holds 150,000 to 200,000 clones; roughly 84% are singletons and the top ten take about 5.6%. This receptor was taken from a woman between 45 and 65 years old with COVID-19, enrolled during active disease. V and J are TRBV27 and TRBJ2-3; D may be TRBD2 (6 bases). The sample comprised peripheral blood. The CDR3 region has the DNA TGTGCCACCCGGGACTTAGAATTGACAGATACGCAGTATTTT. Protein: CATRDLELTDTQYF.